This TCR beta chain was captured by sequencing in a study of T cells after yellow fever vaccination. Findings of the study overall: Post-booster samples contained most primary-vaccination clones (approximately 95% CD4, around 90% CD8). Although the secondary response was weaker, it peaked faster, at day 5 versus 15.

As concerns this clonotype: Antigen: not known.

TCR cDNA, made by 5'RACE template switching, carried an added universal primer site and UMIs. TCRdb independently ran MiXCR on the 5' RACE reads; one entry per CDR3 protein. Of 620,000 or so distinct CDR3 sequences listed, more than 9% are singletons. The sequence was collected from a man aged 30 to 39 who received the YFV17D yellow fever vaccine. The sample was PBMCs, taken on the day of the yellow fever booster vaccination.

The CDR3 sequence is CAIANTDTQYF. The CDR3 coding sequence is TGTGCCATCGCTAACACAGATACGCAGTATTTT. The V gene is TRBV10-3, the J gene TRBJ2-3; D ambiguous. The CDR3 is made up of 11 amino acids. Germline V lookup: CDR1 ENHRY, CDR2 SYGVKD. V lost 8 bases, J lost 2 bases, and 5 bases lay in between.